These 26 T cell receptor beta chains were sequenced from one sample in a study of cytomegalovirus exposure and HLA in healthy donors. Amplification used 60 Vbeta primers and 13 Jbeta primers. TCRdb's copy holds only in-frame clones and misses some; the assay was immunoSEQ multiplex PCR. The table shows about 120,000 clones, with 60% to 80% occurring only once. The sequenced sample consisted of PBMCs. The receptors were sampled from a man aged 50 or older in good health and CMV-seropositive.

The sample holds one count of this clone. The chain combines TRBV6-4 with TRBJ1-1; no definite D call. V was cut by 0 bases and J by 1 base, with 6 bases left in between. CDR1 is MRHNA and CDR2 is SNTAGT in the germline V gene. The CDR3 loop spans 14 amino acids. The CDR3 here is CASSDSAGNTEAFF. In DNA form, the CDR3 reads TGTGCCAGCAGTGACTCGGCGGGGAACACTGAAGCTTTCTTT.

This clone was observed a handful of times. The chain has TRBV11-2 and TRBJ1-2, with D maybe TRBD1 (5 bases). Germline values: CDR1 SGHAT, CDR2 FQNNGV. The CDR3 length is 12 residues. Between the trimmed V and J ends, which lost 5 bases and 8 bases, there was a span of 12 bases. In DNA form, the CDR3 reads TGTGCCAGCAGCGTCCAGGGTGAGGGCTACACCTTC. This sequence encodes CASSVQGEGYTF. Filled out from reference TRBV11-2 and TRBJ1-2, the complete variable domain reads EAGVAQSPRYKIIEKRQSVAFWCNPISGHATLYWYQQILGQGPKLLIQFQNNGVVDDSQLPKDRFSAERLKGVDSTLKIQPAKLEDSAVYLCASSVQGEGYTFGSGTRLTVV.

The chain uses TRBV10-2 and TRBJ1-4, with TRBD1 as a possible D gene (5 bases). The V end lost 3 bases, the J end lost 11 bases, and 16 bases lay between the germline ends. Germline V gives CDR1 WSHSY, CDR2 SAAADI. The CDR3 length is 14 residues. Here the CDR3 reads CASSDRGDPRKLFF. For the CDR3, the DNA is TGCGCCAGCAGTGACCGGGGGGACCCGCGGAAACTGTTTTTT.

This chain connects TRBV30 to TRBJ1-3, with 9 positions matching TRBD1. After removal of 3 bases from V and 3 bases from J, the junction contained 0 bases not matched to a gene. Germline V gene sequence: CDR1 GTSNPN, CDR2 SVGIG (reference sequence). This CDR3 is built from 13 residues. The CDR3: CAWRGQGGNTIYF. CDR3 in DNA: TGTGCCTGGAGGGGACAGGGTGGAAACACCATATATTTT.

This chain uses TRBV7-6 with TRBJ2-2; D gene uncertain. Trimming took 6 bases from V and 1 from J, leaving 15 bases between them. The CDR3 spans 16 residues. The germline gives CDR1 SGHVS, CDR2 FNYEAQ. CDR3 protein: CASSSDEQLNTGELFF. CDR3 coding DNA: TGTGCCAGCAGTTCTGATGAACAGCTGAACACCGGGGAGCTGTTTTTT.

The chain couples TRBV30 to TRBJ1-2, with D maybe TRBD1 (6 bases). The CDR3 length is 14 residues. Trimming removed 1 base from V and 4 bases from J, with 13 bases in between. Germline V gene sequence: CDR1 GTSNPN, CDR2 SVGIG (reference sequence). CDR3: CAWSGQGLAYGYTF. The CDR3 DNA reads TGTGCCTGGAGTGGCCAGGGGTTGGCCTATGGCTACACCTTC.

The chain joins TRBV11-2 to TRBJ1-2; possible D gene TRBD1, 6 bases. V was pared by 2 bases and J by 6 bases, with 16 bases between. CDR3 length: 15 amino acids. The germline gives CDR1 SGHAT, CDR2 FQNNGV. The CDR3 sequence: CASSLSPGTSDGYTF. The CDR3 DNA follows: TGTGCCAGCAGCTTAAGCCCGGGGACATCTGATGGCTACACCTTC.

This clone was counted a few times. The chain joins TRBV18 to TRBJ1-6, with TRBD1 identical over 7 bases. With V trimmed by 3 bases and J by 7 bases, 9 bases remained unmatched. Germline CDR1 is KGHSH and CDR2 is LQKENI. The CDR3 consists of 16 residues. CDR3 region: CASSPAGTDTNSPLHF. Written as DNA, the CDR3 is TGTGCCAGCTCACCTGCAGGGACAGACACCAATTCACCCCTCCACTTT.

To note about this clone: Compared with germline, one end of the junction differs, possibly owing to a read error. V gene TRBV7-9 combines with J gene TRBJ2-7; tentative D call: TRBD2 (5 bases). Germline V gives CDR1 SEHNR, CDR2 FQNEAQ (reference sequence). This CDR3 spans 12 amino acids. The CDR3: CSSSRTGYEQYF. The CDR3 nucleotides read TGTTCCAGCAGCCGGACGGGATACGAGCAGTACTTC.

This clone was detected only a few times. The chain carries TRBV2 and TRBJ2-5; D might be TRBD2 (5 bases). Germline V lookup: CDR1 SNHLY, CDR2 FYNNEI. V lost 8 bases to trimming and J lost 0 bases, with 16 bases between them. The CDR3 is 15 residues long. The chain's CDR3 is CASSRSSGYQETQYF. The CDR3 DNA sequence: TGTGCCAGCTCCCGATCGTCGGGGTACCAAGAGACCCAGTACTTC.

This clone was counted only a few times. V usage is TRBV4-2 and J usage is TRBJ2-5, with 10 nucleotides matching TRBD2. The better agreement between TRBJ2-7 and the DNA end casts doubt on the J call. The CDR3 runs 15 residues. CDR1 and CDR2 from the germline V gene are LGHNA and YNFKEQ. The CDR3 coding sequence is TGTGCCAGCAGCCAAGAGAAGCGGGGGGGCCACGAGCAGTACTTC. Translation: CASSQEKRGGHEQYF.

This clone was counted between two and nine times. This chain connects TRBV4-2 to TRBJ1-1; 7 bases are a match to TRBD1. Unmatched junction bases numbered 9, after V lost 5 bases and J lost 3 bases. CDR1 and CDR2 from the germline V gene are LGHNA and YNFKEQ. CDR3 length: 15 amino acids. The CDR3 here is CASSSGTAGDTEAFF. CDR3 bases: TGTGCCAGCAGCAGTGGGACAGCCGGGGACACTGAAGCTTTCTTT.

The rearrangement links TRBV6-6 to TRBJ2-7; D is ambiguous. V was trimmed by 0 bases and J by 5 bases, leaving 11 bases between them. Germline V gene data show CDR1 as MNHNY and CDR2 as SVGAGI (reference sequence). The CDR3 runs 14 residues. CDR3 loop: CASSYSSTAHEQYF. CDR3 nucleotides: TGTGCCAGCAGTTACTCCTCGACTGCCCACGAGCAGTACTTC.

The chain couples TRBV7-2 to TRBJ1-2, with 9 bases lining up with TRBD1. There are 15 residues in the CDR3. Germline lookup yields CDR1 SGHTA and CDR2 FQGNSA. The V segment lost 4 bases and the J segment 3 bases; nucleotides outside the gene matches: 6. The DNA for the CDR3 is TGTGCCAGCAGCTCCGGGACAGGGCCGTACTATGGCTACACCTTC. Its translation is CASSSGTGPYYGYTF. Complete variable domain (other parts from reference TRBV7-2 and TRBJ1-2): GAGVSQSPSNKVTEKGKDVELRCDPISGHTALYWYRQSLGQGLEFLIYFQGNSAPDKSGLPSDRFSAERTGGSVSTLTIQRTQQEDSAVYLCASSSGTGPYYGYTFGSGTRLTVV.

This chain connects TRBV2 to TRBJ1-1; no definite D call. Trimming cost V 3 bases and J 1 base, with 3 bases left between them. CDR3 length: 12 amino acids. Germline V gene data show CDR1 as SNHLY and CDR2 as FYNNEI. CDR3 region: CASSDQNTEAFF. CDR3 sequence (DNA): TGTGCCAGCAGTGATCAGAACACTGAAGCTTTCTTT.

V usage is TRBV7-2 and J usage is TRBJ2-5, with D unclear. CDR1 is SGHTA and CDR2 is FQGNSA in the germline V gene. CDR3 length equals 12 residues. V was trimmed by 3 bases and J by 7 bases, leaving 9 bases between them. This chain's CDR3 is CASSLRPGTQYF. CDR3 coding DNA: TGTGCCAGCAGCTTGCGCCCCGGGACCCAGTACTTC.

The V gene is TRBV7-9, the J gene TRBJ1-1; D is ambiguous. From germline, CDR1 is SEHNR and CDR2 FQNEAQ (reference sequence). The ends were cut back, 5 bases at V and 1 base at J, with 11 bases in the middle. This CDR3 contains 14 residues. The CDR3 bases are TGTGCCAGCAGCCCCCAGCGGAGGAACACTGAAGCTTTCTTT. This encodes CASSPQRRNTEAFF.

V is TRBV4-1 and J is TRBJ2-7; 15 bases align to TRBD2. The CDR3 runs to 19 residues. With V trimmed by 3 bases and J by 0 bases, 9 bases remained unmatched. Germline V CDR1 and CDR2: MGHRA, YSYEKL. The CDR3 DNA reads as TGCGCCAGCAGCCATCCTGGACTAGCGGGGGGGCCAGACTCCTACGAGCAGTACTTC. This sequence encodes CASSHPGLAGGPDSYEQYF.

This clone turned up a few times. Written as DNA, the CDR3 is TGTGCCAGCAGCCTTGCATCGGGCTACGAGCAGTACTTC. The encoded protein is CASSLASGYEQYF. The V and J genes are TRBV5-6 and TRBJ2-7; no definite D call. V lost 4 bases and J lost 3, with 11 bases in between. The CDR3 runs 13 residues. Germline V lookup: CDR1 SGHDT, CDR2 YYEEEE.

The chain has TRBV6-5 and TRBJ1-6; no clear D. V lost 6 bases, J lost 9 bases, and 15 bases lay in between. The V gene's germline CDR1 is MNHEY and CDR2 SVGAGI. There are 14 residues in the CDR3. The CDR3 loop is CASSDGETTSPLHF. DNA for the CDR3: TGTGCCAGCAGCGACGGAGAAACCACTTCACCCCTCCACTTT.

The CDR3 here is CASSLRGTNTEAFF. CDR3 bases: TGTGCCAGTAGTCTCAGGGGGACGAACACTGAAGCTTTCTTT. This chain connects TRBV19 to TRBJ1-1; 7 bases are shared with TRBD1. The CDR3 runs 14 residues. Germline CDR1 and CDR2: LNHDA and SQIVND (reference sequence). J lost 1 base, V lost 5 bases, and 4 bases had no gene match.

The J gene is TRBJ1-5, the V gene TRBV10-3, with a possible D match to TRBD1 (5 bases). There are 15 residues in the CDR3. With 3 bases removed from V and 6 bases from J, the gap between germline ends came to 15 bases. Per the germline V gene, CDR1 is ENHRY and CDR2 is SYGVKD. CDR3 coding DNA: TGTGCCATCAGTGATTCAGGGTTGGGAAGTCAGCCCCAGCATTTT. This sequence encodes CAISDSGLGSQPQHF.

This clone appeared once. The chain couples TRBV10-2 to TRBJ2-1; the match to TRBD1 covers 7 bases. Per the germline V gene, CDR1 is WSHSY and CDR2 is SAAADI. This CDR3 region has 12 residues. V gave up 8 bases and J gave up 3 bases; unmatched junction bases: 1. CDR3 sequence reads: CASRDSYNEQFF. The CDR3 nucleotides are TGCGCCAGCCGGGACAGCTACAATGAGCAGTTCTTC.

This chain links TRBV30 with TRBJ1-1, with D perhaps TRBD1 (5 bases). The V end was cut by 2 bases, the J end by 4 bases, with 17 bases between. CDR1 and CDR2 from the germline V gene are GTSNPN and SVGIG (reference sequence). This CDR3 has 15 residues. Written as DNA, the CDR3 is TGTGCCTGGAGTCCGGCAGGGAGGTCGTTCACTGAAGCTTTCTTT. Its translation: CAWSPAGRSFTEAFF.

This clone was picked up one time. The V and J genes are TRBV6-6 and TRBJ1-5; TRBD1 agrees at 7 bases. CDR3 length: 15 residues. The germline CDR1 and CDR2 sequences are MNHNY and SVGAGI (reference sequence). The V and J ends lost 4 bases and 4 bases, in that order; junction bases with no gene match: 7. CDR3 DNA sequence: TGTGCCAGCAGTTCCAACTCAGGGGGGAATCAGCCCCAGCATTTT. Its protein product is CASSSNSGGNQPQHF.

The chain has TRBV10-3 and TRBJ2-3, with TRBD2 matching 9 bases. The CDR3 has 15 residues. CDR1 is ENHRY and CDR2 is SYGVKD in the germline V gene. V trimming: 7 bases; J trimming: 3 bases; junction bases outside the gene matches: 8. CDR3 DNA sequence: TGTGCCATCAAGGCGGGGGGGAGTACGACAGATACGCAGTATTTT. Protein product: CAIKAGGSTTDTQYF.